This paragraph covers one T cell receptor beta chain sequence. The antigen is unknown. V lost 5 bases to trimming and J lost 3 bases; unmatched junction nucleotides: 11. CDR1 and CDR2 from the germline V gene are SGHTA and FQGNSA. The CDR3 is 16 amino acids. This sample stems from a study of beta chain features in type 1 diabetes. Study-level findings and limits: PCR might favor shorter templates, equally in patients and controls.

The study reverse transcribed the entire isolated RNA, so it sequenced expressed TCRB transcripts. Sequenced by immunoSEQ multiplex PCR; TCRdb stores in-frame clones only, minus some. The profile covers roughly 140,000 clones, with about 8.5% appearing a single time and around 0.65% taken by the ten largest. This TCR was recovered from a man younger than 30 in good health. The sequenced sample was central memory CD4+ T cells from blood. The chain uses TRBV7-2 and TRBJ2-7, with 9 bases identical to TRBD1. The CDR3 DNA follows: TGTGCCAGCAGCCCCGATTCCGGACAGGGGTACTACGAGCAGTACTTC. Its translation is CASSPDSGQGYYEQYF.